The entry below gives a single T cell receptor (beta chain) sequence along with its context. Its antigen is currently not known. Base qualities were left out, and no much larger clone turns up one base away. Compared with germline, V lacks 6 bases and J lacks 6 bases; bases without a gene match: 10. Per the germline V gene, SGDLS is the CDR1 and YYNGEE is the CDR2. The CDR3, from cysteine to phenylalanine, totals 15 residues. The sequence is cut down to CDR3 DNA, 45 bases in frame from base 1. The data derive from a study of blood T cell repertoires in COVID-19 (dated by TCRdb to 2020 to 2021). Looking at the study overall: Samples covering the acute and convalescent phases of COVID-19 were provided by collaborators in the United States, Italy and Spain. The material from the prospective study consisted of cDNA or gDNA derived from T cells, B-cell-depleted T cells, or PBMCs. Deeply sampled blood TCRbeta repertoires from subjects exposed to, actively infected with, or recovered from COVID-19 were included in the dataset. The repertoires were released in a freely available public database intended as a resource for research on the immune response to SARS-CoV-2. The samples were drawn from two sources: the first 160 participants of the ongoing ImmuneRACE study, and 1,200 or so subjects contributed by 6 global collaborators. Sample metadata almost always included a de-identified subject ID, COVID-19 status, age in years and sex. Where available, HLA class I and class II types were obtained from metadata supplied by the sample provider rather than from assay-based typing.

Collaborating institutions collected whole blood in K2EDTA tubes following their own protocols. Collaborator samples were shipped for TCRbeta analysis as frozen whole blood, isolated PBMCs, or DNA extracted from either sample type. What the research found in general, with its limitations: How much clinical and demographic metadata was included differed by source and by participant, and the metadata was provided uncurated.

TCRbeta CDR3 regions were amplified from genomic DNA using the immunoSEQ Assay, a bias-controlled multiplex PCR. In the original analysis: Within the assay, amplification of reference gene primers was used to estimate how many nucleated cells each sample contained. To quantify the absolute abundance of each unique TCRbeta CDR3 rearrangement, sequence reads were collapsed and filtered. For each sample, productive Simpson clonality was calculated as the square root of Simpson's diversity index across productive rearrangements. The clones in this table, taken by TCRdb from immuneACCESS, are in-frame only. Not every clone is retained; where verified, under half of the shortfall comes from an unresolved V gene, and the cause of the rest is unknown. D and trimming come from the DNA, and the V and J calls and clone size come from that table. Recorded for this sample are some 68,000 clones; about 86% of them occurred a single time. The ten largest account for less than 5.5% of the sample.

Source material: peripheral blood. The sequence was collected from a man between 50 and 59 years old with active COVID-19. Rearrangement joined TRBV9 to TRBJ2-1, and 9 junction bases match TRBD1. The CDR3 protein sequence reads: CASTGGTGFSNEQFF. The DNA sequence is given as TGTGCCAGCACCGGGGGGACAGGGTTCTCCAATGAGCAGTTCTTC.